This TCR beta chain was sequenced during a study of blood T cell repertoires in COVID-19. CDR3 length: 15 amino acids. With 2 bases clipped from V and 3 bases from J, the junction kept 6 bases outside the gene matches. Per the germline V gene, CDR1 is LNHNV and CDR2 is YYDKDF (reference sequence). Produced via immunoSEQ multiplex PCR; TCRdb's table is partial and in-frame only. The data contain approximately 140,000 clones, around three quarters of them singletons. The material sequenced was peripheral blood. This rearrangement joins TRBV15 to TRBJ1-1, with 7 bases aligning to TRBD1. This TCR derives from a man aged 50 to 60 with acute or convalescent COVID-19. CDR3 in DNA: TGTGCCACCAGCAGACCCACAGGGGCCTACACTGAAGCTTTCTTT. Its protein product is CATSRPTGAYTEAFF.